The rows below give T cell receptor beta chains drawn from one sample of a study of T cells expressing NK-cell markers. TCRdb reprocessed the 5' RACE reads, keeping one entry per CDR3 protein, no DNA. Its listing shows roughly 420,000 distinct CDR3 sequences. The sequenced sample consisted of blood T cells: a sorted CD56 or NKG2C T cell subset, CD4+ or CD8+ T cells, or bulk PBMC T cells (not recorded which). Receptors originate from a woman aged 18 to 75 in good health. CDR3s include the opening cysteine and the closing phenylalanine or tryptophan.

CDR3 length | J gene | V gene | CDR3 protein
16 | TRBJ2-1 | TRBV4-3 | CASSQDLEGLNNEQFF
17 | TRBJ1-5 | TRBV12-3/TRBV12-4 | CASSPHPGAGGDQPQHF
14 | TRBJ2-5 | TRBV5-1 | CASSLVANQETQYF
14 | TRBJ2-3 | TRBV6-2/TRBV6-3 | CASNDRRGTDTQYF
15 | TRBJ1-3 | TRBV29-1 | CSVEDLGTSGNTIYF
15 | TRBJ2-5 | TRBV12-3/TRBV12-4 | CASSPEGRAMETQYF
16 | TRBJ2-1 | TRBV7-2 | CASRSPGLIVHNEQFF
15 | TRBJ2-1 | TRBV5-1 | CASSGGQGTYNEQFF
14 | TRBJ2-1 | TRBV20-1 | CSATPSGDYNEQFF
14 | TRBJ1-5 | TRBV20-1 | CSARRDRVAQPQHF
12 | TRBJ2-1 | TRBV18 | CASLYPSNEQFF
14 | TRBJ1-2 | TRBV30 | CAWGPRRSNYGYTF
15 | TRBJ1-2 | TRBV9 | CASSVSGGAIYGYTF
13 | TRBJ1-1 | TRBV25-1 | CASSERGEGEAFF
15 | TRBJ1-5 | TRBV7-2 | CASSVRQGVNQPQHF
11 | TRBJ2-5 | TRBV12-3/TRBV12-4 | CASSFVETQYF
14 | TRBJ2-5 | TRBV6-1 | CASRGLAGGETQYF
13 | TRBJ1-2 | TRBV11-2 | CASSFDRVYGYTF
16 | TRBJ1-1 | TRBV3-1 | CASSQISGTGNTEAFF
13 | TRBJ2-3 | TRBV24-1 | CATGLAATDTQYF
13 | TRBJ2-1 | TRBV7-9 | CASSKQNGKEQFF
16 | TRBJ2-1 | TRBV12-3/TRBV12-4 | CASSFVAGGPYNEQFF
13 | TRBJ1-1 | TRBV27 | CASSYLGTTEAFF
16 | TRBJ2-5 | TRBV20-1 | CSARPAPGRFQETQYF
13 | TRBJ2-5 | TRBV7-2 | CASSLPGDETQYF
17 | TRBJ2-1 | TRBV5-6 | CAASGTSGGDYLNEQFF
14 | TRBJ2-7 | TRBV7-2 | CASSSLATSYEQYF
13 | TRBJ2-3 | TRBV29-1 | CSVLTGGTDTQYF
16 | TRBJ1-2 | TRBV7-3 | CASSPNAPGHGYGYTF
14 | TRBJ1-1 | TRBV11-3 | CASSSGHGGTEAFF
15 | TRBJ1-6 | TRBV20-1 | CSAKAPGTGRTPLHF
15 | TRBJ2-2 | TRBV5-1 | CASSPQGQDTGELFF
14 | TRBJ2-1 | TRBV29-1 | CSVEMSGGYNEQFF
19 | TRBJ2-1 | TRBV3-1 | CASSQDPGLAGGPRNEQFF
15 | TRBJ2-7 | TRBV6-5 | CASSSPGQGYYEQYF
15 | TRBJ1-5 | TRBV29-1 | CSVEDPDSLNQPQHF
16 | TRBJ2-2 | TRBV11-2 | CASSLTNPANTGELFF